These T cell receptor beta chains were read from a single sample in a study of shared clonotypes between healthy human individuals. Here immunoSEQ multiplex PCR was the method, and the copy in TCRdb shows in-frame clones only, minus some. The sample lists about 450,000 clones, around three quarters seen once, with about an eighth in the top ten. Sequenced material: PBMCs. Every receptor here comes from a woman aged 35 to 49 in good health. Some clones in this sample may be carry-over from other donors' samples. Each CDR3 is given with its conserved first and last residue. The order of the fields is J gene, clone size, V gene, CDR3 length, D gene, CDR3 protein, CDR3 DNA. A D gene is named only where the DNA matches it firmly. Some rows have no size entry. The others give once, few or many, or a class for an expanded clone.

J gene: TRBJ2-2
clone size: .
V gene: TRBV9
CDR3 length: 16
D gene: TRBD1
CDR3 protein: CASSPQTGRVTGELFF
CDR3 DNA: TGTGCCAGCAGCCCTCAGACAGGGCGGGTCACCGGGGAGCTGTTTTTT

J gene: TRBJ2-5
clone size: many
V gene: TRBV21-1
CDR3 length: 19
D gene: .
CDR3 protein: CASSTTAGTGWSPTETQYF
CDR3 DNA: TGTGCCAGCAGCACCACGGCCGGGACAGGGTGGTCCCCAACGGAGACCCAGTACTTC

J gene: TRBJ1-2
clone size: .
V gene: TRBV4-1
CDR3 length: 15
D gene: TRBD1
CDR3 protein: CASSQAGTANYGYTF
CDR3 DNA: TGCGCCAGCAGCCAGGCCGGGACAGCTAACTATGGCTACACCTTC

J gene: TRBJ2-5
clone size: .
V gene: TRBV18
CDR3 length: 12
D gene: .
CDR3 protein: CASSLYQETQYF
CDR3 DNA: TGTGCCAGCTCATTGTACCAAGAGACCCAGTACTTC

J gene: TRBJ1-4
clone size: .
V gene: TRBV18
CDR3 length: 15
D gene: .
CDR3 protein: CASSQSGASNEKLFF
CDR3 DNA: TGTGCCAGCTCGCAGTCGGGGGCAAGTAATGAAAAACTGTTTTTT

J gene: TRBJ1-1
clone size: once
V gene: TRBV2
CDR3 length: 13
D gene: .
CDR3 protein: CASSGQGYTEAFF
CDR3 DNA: TGTGCCAGCAGTGGCCAGGGATACACTGAAGCTTTCTTT

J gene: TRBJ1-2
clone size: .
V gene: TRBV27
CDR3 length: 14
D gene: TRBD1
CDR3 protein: CASSGGTGMYGYTF
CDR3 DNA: TGTGCCAGCAGTGGAGGGACAGGGATGTATGGCTACACCTTC

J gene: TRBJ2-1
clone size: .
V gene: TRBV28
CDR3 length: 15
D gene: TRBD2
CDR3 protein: CASGGLAGVSDEQFF
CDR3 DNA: TGTGCCAGCGGGGGACTAGCGGGAGTTTCGGATGAGCAGTTCTTC

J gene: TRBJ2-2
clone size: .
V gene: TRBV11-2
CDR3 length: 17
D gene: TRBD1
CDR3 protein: CASSFSLGQGDSGELFF
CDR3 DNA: TGTGCCAGCAGCTTCAGTCTCGGACAGGGAGATTCCGGGGAGCTGTTTTTT

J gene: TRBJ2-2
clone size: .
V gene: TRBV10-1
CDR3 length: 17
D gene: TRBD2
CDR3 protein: CASSDLGLAESTGELFF
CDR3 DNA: TGCGCCAGCAGCGACCTTGGACTAGCGGAGAGCACCGGGGAGCTGTTTTTT

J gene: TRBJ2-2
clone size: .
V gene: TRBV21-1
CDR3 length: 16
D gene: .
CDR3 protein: CASSKENGRVTGELFF
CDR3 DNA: TGTGCCAGCAGCAAAGAAAACGGCCGGGTCACCGGGGAGCTGTTTTTT

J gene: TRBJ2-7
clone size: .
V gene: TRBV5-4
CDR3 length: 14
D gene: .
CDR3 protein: CASSLELGLYEQYF
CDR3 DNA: TGTGCCAGCAGCTTGGAACTGGGGCTCTACGAGCAGTACTTC

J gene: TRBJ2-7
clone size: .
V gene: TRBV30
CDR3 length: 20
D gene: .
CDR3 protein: CAWRNPGPPDQDLKTYEQYF
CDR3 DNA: TGTGCCTGGAGAAACCCCGGGCCTCCAGACCAAGACCTGAAAACCTACGAGCAGTACTTC

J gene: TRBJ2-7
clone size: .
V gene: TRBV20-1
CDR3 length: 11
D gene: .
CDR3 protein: CSARYKSEQYF
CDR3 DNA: TGCAGTGCTAGATACAAGAGCGAGCAGTACTTC

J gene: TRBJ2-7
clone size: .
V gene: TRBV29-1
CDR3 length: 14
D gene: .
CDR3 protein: CSVEEAGSSYEQYF
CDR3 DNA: TGCAGCGTTGAGGAGGCGGGGAGCTCCTACGAGCAGTACTTC

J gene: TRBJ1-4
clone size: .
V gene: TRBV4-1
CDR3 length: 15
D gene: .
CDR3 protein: CASSQLTATNEKLFF
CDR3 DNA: TGCGCCAGCAGCCAGCTGACCGCAACTAATGAAAAACTGTTTTTT

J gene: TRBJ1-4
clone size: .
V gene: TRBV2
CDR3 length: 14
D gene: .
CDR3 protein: CASSGRDFNEKLFF
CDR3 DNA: TGTGCCAGCAGTGGCCGGGACTTTAATGAAAAACTGTTTTTT

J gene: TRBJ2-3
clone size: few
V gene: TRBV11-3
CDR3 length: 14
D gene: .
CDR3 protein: CASSLGRSTDTQYF
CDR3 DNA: TGTGCCAGCAGTTTAGGGCGGAGCACAGATACGCAGTATTTT

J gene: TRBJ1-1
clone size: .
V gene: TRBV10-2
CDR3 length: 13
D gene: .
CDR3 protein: CASSQQANTEAFF
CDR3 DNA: TGCGCCAGCAGCCAACAGGCGAACACTGAAGCTTTCTTT

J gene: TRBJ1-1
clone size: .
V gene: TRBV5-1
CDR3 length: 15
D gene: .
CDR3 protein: CASSLQGPTNTEAFF
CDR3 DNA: TGCGCCAGCAGCTTACAGGGACCGACGAACACTGAAGCTTTCTTT

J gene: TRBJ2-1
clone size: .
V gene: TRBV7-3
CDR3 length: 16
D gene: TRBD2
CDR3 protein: CASSLIAGGPSFEQFF
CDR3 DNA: TGTGCCAGCAGCTTAATAGCGGGAGGGCCGTCGTTTGAGCAGTTCTTC

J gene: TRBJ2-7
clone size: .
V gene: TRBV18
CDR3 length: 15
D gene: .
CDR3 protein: CASSLRDTTSYEQYF
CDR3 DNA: TGTGCCAGCTCACTACGGGACACCACTTCCTACGAGCAGTACTTC

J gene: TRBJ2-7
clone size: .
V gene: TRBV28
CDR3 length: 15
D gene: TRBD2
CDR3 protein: CASRGEGLSTHEQYF
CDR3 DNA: TGTGCCAGCAGGGGGGAGGGGCTAAGCACCCACGAGCAGTACTTC

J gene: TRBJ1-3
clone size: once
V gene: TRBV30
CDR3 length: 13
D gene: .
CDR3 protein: CAWSWSSGNTIYF
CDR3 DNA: TGTGCCTGGAGTTGGAGCTCTGGAAACACCATATATTTT

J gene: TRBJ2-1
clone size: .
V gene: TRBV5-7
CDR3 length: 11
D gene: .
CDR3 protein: CASSSTNEQFF
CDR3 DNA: TGTGCCAGCAGCTCGACGAATGAGCAGTTCTTC

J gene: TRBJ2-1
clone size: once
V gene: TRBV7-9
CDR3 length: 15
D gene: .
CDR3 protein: CASSAQRPLLDEQFF
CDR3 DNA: TGTGCCAGCAGCGCCCAGAGGCCCCTCCTCGATGAGCAGTTCTTC

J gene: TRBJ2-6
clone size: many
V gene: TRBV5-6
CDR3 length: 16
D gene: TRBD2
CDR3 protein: CASSFSGSAGANVLTF
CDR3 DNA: TGTGCCAGCAGCTTTAGCGGGAGCGCTGGGGCCAACGTCCTGACTTTC

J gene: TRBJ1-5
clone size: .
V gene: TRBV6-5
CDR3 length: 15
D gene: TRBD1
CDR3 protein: CASSYSGQGDQPQHF
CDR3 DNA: TGTGCCAGCAGTTACTCGGGACAGGGCGATCAGCCCCAGCATTTT

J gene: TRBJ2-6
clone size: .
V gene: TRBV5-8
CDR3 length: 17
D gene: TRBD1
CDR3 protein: CASSLHRGPSGANVLTF
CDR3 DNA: TGTGCCAGCAGCTTGCACAGGGGGCCCTCTGGGGCCAACGTCCTGACTTTC

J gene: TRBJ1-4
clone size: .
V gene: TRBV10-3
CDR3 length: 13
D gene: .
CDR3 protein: CAISDWRNEKLFF
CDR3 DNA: TGTGCCATCAGTGACTGGCGGAATGAAAAACTGTTTTTT

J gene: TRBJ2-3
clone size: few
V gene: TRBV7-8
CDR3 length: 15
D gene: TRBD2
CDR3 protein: CASSFGGEGADTQYF
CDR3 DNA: TGTGCCAGCAGCTTTGGAGGGGAGGGTGCAGATACGCAGTATTTT

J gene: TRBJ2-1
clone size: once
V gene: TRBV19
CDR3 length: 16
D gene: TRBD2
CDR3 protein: CASSPRTSGAYNEQFF
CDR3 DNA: TGTGCCAGTAGTCCCCGGACTAGCGGGGCCTACAATGAGCAGTTCTTC

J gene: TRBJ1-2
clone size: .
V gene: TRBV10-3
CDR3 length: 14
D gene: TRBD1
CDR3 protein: CAISGTGGGYGYTF
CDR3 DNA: TGTGCCATCAGTGGTACAGGGGGAGGGTATGGCTACACCTTC

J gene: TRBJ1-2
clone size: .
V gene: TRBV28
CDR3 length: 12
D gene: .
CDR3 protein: CASSPNEGSYTF
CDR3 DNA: TGTGCCAGCAGCCCCAACGAGGGGAGCTACACCTTC

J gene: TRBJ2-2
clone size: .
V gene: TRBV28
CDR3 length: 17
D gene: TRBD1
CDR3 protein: CASSAPGQGARTGELFF
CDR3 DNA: TGTGCCAGCAGTGCGCCGGGACAGGGGGCTAGAACCGGGGAGCTGTTTTTT

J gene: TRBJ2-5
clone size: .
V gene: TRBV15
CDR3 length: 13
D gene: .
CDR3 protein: CATSREQKETQYF
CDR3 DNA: TGTGCCACCAGCAGAGAGCAAAAAGAGACCCAGTACTTC

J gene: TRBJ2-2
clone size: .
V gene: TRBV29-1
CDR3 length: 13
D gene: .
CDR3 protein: CSVDRGGAGELFF
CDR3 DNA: TGCAGCGTTGACAGGGGTGGGGCCGGGGAGCTGTTTTTT

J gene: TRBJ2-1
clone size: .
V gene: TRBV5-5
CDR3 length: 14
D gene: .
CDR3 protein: CASSLAWQGNEQFF
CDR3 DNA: TGTGCCAGCAGCTTGGCCTGGCAGGGTAATGAGCAGTTCTTC

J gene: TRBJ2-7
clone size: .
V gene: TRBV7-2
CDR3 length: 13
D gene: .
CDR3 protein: CASSLLQAYEQYF
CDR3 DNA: TGTGCCAGCAGCTTACTTCAGGCCTACGAGCAGTACTTC

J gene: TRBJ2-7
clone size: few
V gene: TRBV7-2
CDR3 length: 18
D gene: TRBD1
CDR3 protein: CASSSDPSTGTGRYEQYF
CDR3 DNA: TGTGCCAGCAGCTCCGACCCAAGCACCGGGACAGGTCGATACGAGCAGTACTTC

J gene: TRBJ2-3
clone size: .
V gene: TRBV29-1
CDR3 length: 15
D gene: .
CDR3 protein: CSVDIRDQGTDTQYF
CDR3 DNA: TGCAGCGTTGATATAAGGGATCAAGGGACAGATACGCAGTATTTT

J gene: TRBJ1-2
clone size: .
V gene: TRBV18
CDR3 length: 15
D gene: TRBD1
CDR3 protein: CASSPGTGGLYGYTF
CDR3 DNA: TGTGCCAGCTCACCAGGGACAGGCGGCTTATATGGCTACACCTTC

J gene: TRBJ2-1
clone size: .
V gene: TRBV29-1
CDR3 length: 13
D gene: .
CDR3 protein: CSVEDSLYNEQFF
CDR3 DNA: TGCAGCGTTGAAGATTCGCTCTACAATGAGCAGTTCTTC

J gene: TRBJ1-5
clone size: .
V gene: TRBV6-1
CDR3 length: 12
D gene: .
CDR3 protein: CASSPGPPGEHF
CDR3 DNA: TGTGCCAGCAGTCCCGGGCCCCCGGGCGAACATTTT

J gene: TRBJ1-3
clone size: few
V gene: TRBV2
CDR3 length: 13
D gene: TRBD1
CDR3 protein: CASRRGPGNTIYF
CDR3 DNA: TGTGCCAGCAGAAGGGGGCCTGGAAACACCATATATTTT

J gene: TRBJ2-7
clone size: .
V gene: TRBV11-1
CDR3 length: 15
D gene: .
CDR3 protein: CASSHTSTGSYEQYF
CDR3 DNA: TGTGCCAGCAGTCACACTAGTACAGGCTCCTACGAGCAGTACTTC

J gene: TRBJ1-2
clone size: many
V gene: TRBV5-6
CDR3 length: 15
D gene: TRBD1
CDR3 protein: CASSFGAGGNYGYTF
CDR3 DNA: TGTGCCAGCAGCTTCGGGGCAGGGGGAAACTATGGCTACACCTTC

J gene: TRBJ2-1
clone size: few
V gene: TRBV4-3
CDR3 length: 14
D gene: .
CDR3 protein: CASSQDGRRGEQFF
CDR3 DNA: TGCGCCAGCAGCCAAGATGGACGCCGAGGGGAGCAGTTCTTC

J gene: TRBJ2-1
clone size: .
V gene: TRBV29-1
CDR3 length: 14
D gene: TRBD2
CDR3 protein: CSVEVGLAGDRQFF
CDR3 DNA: TGCAGCGTTGAAGTGGGACTAGCGGGAGACAGACAGTTCTTC

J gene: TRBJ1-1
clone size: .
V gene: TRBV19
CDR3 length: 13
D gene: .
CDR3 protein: CASSIGSGREAFF
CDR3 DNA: TGTGCCAGTAGTATAGGGTCGGGCCGTGAAGCTTTCTTT

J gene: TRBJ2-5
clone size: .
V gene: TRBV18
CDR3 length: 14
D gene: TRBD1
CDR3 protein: CASSPRTGQETQYF
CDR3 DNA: TGTGCCAGCTCACCTCGGACAGGTCAAGAGACCCAGTACTTC